This T cell receptor beta chain was identified in a study of T-cell reconstitution after alpha-beta-depleted transplantation in children. The study's findings and limits: Among T cells one year after transplant, newly produced cells accounted for most counts and diversity. The study reportedly traced alpha-beta T cells about two months after transplant to several hundred expanded graft clones. Surviving recipient T cells and thymic progenitors produced the high day-60 TCRbeta diversity seen in some patients.

The germline CDR1 and CDR2 sequences are SGHDT and YYEEEE. Germline trimming cut 4 bases from V and 4 bases from J; bases unmatched to any gene: 3. The CDR3 is made up of 13 amino acids. For TCRbeta, the library was prepared with unique molecular identifiers. TCRdb used MiXCR to reprocess the PCR reads, holding one entry per CDR3 protein. The data show around 450,000 distinct CDR3 sequences, more than 9% seen once. This clonotype was counted ten times or more. Its antigen is undetermined. The clonotype comes from a child aged 2 to 10 with inherited bone marrow failure, due to receive a stem cell transplant. Sample: PBMCs, taken before TCRalphabeta/CD19-depleted stem cell transplant. The chain joins TRBV5-6 to TRBJ1-2; TRBD1 matches 8 bases. The CDR3 nucleotides are TGTGCCAGCAGCCGTACAGGGGGCTATGGCTACACCTTC. As protein: CASSRTGGYGYTF.